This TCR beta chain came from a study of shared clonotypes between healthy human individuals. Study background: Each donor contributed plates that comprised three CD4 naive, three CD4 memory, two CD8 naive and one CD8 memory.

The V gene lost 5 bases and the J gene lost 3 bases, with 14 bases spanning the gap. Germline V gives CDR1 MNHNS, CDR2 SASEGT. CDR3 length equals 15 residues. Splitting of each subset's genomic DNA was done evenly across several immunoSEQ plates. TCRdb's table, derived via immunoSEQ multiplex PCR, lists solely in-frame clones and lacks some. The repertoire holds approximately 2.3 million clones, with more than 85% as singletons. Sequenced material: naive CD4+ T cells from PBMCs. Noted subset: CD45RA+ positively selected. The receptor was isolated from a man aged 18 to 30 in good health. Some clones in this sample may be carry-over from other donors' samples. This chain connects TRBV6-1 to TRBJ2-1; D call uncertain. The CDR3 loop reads CASSTQPTSYNEQFF. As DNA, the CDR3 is TGTGCCAGCAGTACACAACCGACGAGCTACAATGAGCAGTTCTTC.